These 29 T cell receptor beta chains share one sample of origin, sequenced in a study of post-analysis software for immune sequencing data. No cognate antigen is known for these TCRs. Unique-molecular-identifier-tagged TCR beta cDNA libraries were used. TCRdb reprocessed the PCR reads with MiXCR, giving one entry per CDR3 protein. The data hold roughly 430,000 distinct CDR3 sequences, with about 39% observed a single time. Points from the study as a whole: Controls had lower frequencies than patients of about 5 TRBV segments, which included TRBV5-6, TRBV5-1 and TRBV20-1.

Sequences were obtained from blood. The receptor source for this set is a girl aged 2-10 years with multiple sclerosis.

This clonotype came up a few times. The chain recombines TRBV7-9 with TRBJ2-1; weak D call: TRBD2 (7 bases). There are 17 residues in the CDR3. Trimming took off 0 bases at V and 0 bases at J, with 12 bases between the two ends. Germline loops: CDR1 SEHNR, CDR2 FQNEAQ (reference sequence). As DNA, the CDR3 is TGTGCCAGCAGCTTAGCGGGGGCGGGAGTCTCCTACAATGAGCAGTTCTTC. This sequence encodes CASSLAGAGVSYNEQFF.

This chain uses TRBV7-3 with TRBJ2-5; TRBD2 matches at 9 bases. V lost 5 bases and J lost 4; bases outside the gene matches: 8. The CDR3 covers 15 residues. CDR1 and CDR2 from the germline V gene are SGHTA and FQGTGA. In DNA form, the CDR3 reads TGTGCCAGCAGCCCCTCTGCGGGGGGGCGAGAGACCCAGTACTTC. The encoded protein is CASSPSAGGRETQYF.

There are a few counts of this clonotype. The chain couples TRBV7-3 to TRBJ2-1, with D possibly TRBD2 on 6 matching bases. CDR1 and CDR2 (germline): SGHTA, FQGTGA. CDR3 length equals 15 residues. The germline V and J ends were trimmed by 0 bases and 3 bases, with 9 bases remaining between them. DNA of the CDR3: TGTGCCAGCAGCTTAACTAGCGGCTACTACAATGAGCAGTTCTTC. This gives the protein CASSLTSGYYNEQFF.

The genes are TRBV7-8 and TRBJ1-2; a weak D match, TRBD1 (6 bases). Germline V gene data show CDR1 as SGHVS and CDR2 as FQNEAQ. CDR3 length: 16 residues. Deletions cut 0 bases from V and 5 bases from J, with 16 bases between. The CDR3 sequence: CASSLAMVTGGYGYTF. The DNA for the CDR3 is TGTGCCAGCAGCTTAGCTATGGTGACAGGTGGATATGGCTACACCTTC.

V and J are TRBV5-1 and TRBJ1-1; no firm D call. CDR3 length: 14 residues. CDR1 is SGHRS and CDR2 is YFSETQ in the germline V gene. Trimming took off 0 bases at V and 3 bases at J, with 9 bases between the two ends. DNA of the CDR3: TGCGCCAGCAGCTTGGACGACGCCTACACTGAAGCTTTCTTT. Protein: CASSLDDAYTEAFF.

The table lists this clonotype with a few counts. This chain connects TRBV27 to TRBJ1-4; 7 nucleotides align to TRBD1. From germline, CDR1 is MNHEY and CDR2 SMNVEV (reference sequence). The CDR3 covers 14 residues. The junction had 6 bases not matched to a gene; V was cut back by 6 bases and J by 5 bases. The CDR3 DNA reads TGTGCCAGCAGCCGGCCGGGACAGAATGAAAAACTGTTTTTT. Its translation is CASSRPGQNEKLFF. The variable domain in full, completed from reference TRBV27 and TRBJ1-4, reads EAQVTQNPRYLITVTGKKLTVTCSQNMNHEYMSWYRQDPGLGLRQIYYSMNVEVTDKGDVPEGYKVSRKEKRNFPLILESPSPNQTSLYFCASSRPGQNEKLFFGSGTQLSVL.

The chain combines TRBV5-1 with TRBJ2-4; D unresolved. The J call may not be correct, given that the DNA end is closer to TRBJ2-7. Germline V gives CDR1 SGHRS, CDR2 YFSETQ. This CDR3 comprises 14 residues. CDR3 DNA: TGCGCCAGCAGCTTGGCTCCTAGTATCTACGAGCAGTACTTC. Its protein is CASSLAPSIYEQYF.

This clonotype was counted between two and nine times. The CDR3 nucleotides are TGTGCCAGCAGTTACTCTTGGCAGTCGGCCTACGAGCAGTACTTC. Its protein is CASSYSWQSAYEQYF. The chain employs TRBV6-6 and TRBJ2-7; D unclear. The V end was cut by 0 bases, the J end by 2 bases, with 11 bases between. This CDR3 spans 15 amino acids. Germline assignment: CDR1 MNHNY and CDR2 SVGAGI (reference sequence).

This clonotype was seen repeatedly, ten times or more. For the CDR3, the DNA is TGTGCCAGCCGATCAGGGGATGGGGATGCGGATACGCAGTATTTT. This translates into CASRSGDGDADTQYF. The rearrangement uses TRBV28 and TRBJ2-3, with D possibly TRBD1 on 6 matching bases. Trimming stripped 8 bases from V and 6 bases from J, with 21 bases between. The CDR3 runs to 15 residues. From germline, CDR1 is MDHEN and CDR2 SYDVKM. Full variable domain (missing parts from reference TRBV28 and TRBJ2-3): DVKVTQSSRYLVKRTGEKVFLECVQDMDHENMFWYRQDPGLGLRLIYFSYDVKMKEKGDIPEGYSVSREKKERFSLILESASTNQTSMYLCASRSGDGDADTQYFGPGTRLTVL.

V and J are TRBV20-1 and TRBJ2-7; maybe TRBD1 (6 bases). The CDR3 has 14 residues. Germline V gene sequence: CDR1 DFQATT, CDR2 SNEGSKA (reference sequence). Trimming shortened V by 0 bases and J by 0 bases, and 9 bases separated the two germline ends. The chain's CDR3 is CSAREPGHSYEQYF. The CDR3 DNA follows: TGCAGTGCTAGAGAACCGGGACACTCCTACGAGCAGTACTTC.

The CDR3, as DNA: TGTGCCAGCTCACCATACCAGGGCAATTCACCCCTCCACTTT. Amino acid sequence: CASSPYQGNSPLHF. The chain has TRBV18 and TRBJ1-6; tentative D call: TRBD1 (5 bases). The CDR3 has 14 residues. Deletions cut 2 bases from V and 7 bases from J, with 9 bases between. Per germline, CDR1 KGHSH and CDR2 LQKENI. Together with reference TRBV18 and TRBJ1-6, the CDR3 gives the full variable domain: NAGVMQNPRHLVRRRGQEARLRCSPMKGHSHVYWYRQLPEEGLKFMVYLQKENIIDESGMPKERFSAEFPKEGPSILRIQQVVRGDSAAYFCASSPYQGNSPLHFGNGTRLTVT.

The CDR3: CASCIPQGSYNSPLHF. The CDR3 coding sequence is TGTGCCAGCTGCATCCCTCAGGGCTCCTATAATTCACCCCTCCACTTT. V gene TRBV28 combines with J gene TRBJ1-6; perhaps TRBD1 as D (5 bases). The CDR3 has 16 residues. V lost 8 bases, J lost 0 bases, and 14 bases lay in between. Germline CDR1 and CDR2: MDHEN and SYDVKM.

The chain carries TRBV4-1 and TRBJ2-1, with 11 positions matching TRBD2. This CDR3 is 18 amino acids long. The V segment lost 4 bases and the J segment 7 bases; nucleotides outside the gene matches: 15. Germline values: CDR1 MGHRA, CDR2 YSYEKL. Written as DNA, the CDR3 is TGCGCCAGCAGCCCCCCTTTTTCACTAGCGGGGGTGGAGAATGAGCAGTTCTTC. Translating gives CASSPPFSLAGVENEQFF.

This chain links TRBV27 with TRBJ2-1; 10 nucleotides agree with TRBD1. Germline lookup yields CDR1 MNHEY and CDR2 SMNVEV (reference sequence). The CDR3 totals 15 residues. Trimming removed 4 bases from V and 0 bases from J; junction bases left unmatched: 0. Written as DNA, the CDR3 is TGTGCCAGCAGTTGGACAGGGGGCTCCTACAATGAGCAGTTCTTC. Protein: CASSWTGGSYNEQFF.

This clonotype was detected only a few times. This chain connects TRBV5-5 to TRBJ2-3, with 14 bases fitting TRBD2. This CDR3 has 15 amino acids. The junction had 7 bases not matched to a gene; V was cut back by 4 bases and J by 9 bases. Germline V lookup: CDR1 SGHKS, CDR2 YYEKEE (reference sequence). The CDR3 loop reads CASSDEGLAGDTQYF. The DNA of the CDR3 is TGTGCCAGCAGCGATGAGGGACTAGCGGGAGACACGCAGTATTTT.

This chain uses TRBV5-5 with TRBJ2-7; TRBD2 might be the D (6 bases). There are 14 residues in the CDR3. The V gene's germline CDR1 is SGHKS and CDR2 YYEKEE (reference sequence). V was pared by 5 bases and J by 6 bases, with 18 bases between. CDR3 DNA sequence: TGTGCCAGCAGATACGGGACGGCAGCGGGCGAGCAGTACTTC. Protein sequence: CASRYGTAAGEQYF.

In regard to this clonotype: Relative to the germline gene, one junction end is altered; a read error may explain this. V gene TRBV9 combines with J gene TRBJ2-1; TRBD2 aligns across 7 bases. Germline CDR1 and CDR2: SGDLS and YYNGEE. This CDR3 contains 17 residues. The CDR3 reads CANSASPLADSYNEQFF. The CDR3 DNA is TGTGCCAACAGCGCGAGTCCTCTAGCGGACTCCTACAATGAGCAGTTCTTC.

For the CDR3, the DNA is TGTGCCAGCAGCAGGTACAGGGTTCCCTACGAGCAGTACTTC. Translated, it gives CASSRYRVPYEQYF. The rearrangement links TRBV5-6 to TRBJ2-7, with D tentatively TRBD1 (6 bases). With 4 bases removed from V and 2 bases from J, the gap between germline ends came to 13 bases. This CDR3 region has 14 residues. The germline V gene encodes CDR1 SGHDT and CDR2 YYEEEE.

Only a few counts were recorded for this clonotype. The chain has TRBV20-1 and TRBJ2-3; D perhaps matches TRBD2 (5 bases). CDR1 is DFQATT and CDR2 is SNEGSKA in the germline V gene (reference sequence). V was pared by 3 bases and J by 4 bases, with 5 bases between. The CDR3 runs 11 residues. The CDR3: CSAREADTQYF. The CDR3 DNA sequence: TGCAGTGCTAGGGAGGCAGATACGCAGTATTTT.

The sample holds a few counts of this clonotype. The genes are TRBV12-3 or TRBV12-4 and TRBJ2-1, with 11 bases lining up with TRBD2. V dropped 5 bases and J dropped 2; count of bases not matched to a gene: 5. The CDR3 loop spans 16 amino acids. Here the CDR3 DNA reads TGTGCCAGCAGTCCCCTAGCGGGAGGCCCCTACAATGAGCAGTTCTTC. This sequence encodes CASSPLAGGPYNEQFF.

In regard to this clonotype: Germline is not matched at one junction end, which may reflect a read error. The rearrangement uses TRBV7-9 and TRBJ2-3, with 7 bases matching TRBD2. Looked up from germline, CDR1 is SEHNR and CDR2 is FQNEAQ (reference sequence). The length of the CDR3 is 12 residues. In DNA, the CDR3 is TGTGCCAGCAGCTTACGGGGGGATACGCGGTATTTT. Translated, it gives CASSLRGDTRYF.

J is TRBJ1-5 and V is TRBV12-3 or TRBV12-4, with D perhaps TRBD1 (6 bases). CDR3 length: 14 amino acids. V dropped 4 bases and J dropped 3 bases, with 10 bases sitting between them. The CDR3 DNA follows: TGTGCCAGCAGTTCGGACAGCTACAATCAGCCCCAGCATTTT. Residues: CASSSDSYNQPQHF.

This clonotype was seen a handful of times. CDR3 amino acids: CASSYSRSFGWKLKQYF. As DNA, the CDR3 is TGTGCCAGCAGTTACTCGAGAAGTTTTGGCTGGAAACTAAAGCAGTACTTC. The chain uses TRBV6-5 and TRBJ2-5, with D hard to call. The CDR3 runs 17 residues. V was cut by 0 bases and J by 11 bases, with 25 bases left in between. The V gene's germline CDR1 is MNHEY and CDR2 SVGAGI.

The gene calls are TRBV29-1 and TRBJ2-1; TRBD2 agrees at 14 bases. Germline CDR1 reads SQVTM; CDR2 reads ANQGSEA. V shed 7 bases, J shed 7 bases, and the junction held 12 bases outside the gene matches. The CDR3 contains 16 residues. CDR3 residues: CSGSTSGGAWGNEQFF. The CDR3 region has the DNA TGCAGCGGATCGACTAGCGGGGGGGCTTGGGGGAATGAGCAGTTCTTC.

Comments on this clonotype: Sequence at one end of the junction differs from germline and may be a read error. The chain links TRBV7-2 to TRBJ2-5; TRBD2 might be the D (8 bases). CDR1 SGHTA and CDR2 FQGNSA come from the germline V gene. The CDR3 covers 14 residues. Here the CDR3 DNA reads TGTGCCAGCAGCGTAGCGGGACAGAGAGAGACCCAGTACTTC. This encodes CASSVAGQRETQYF. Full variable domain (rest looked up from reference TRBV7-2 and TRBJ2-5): GAGVSQSPSNKVTEKGKDVELRCDPISGHTALYWYRQSLGQGLEFLIYFQGNSAPDKSGLPSDRFSAERTGGSVSTLTIQRTQQEDSAVYLCASSVAGQRETQYFGPGTRLLVL.

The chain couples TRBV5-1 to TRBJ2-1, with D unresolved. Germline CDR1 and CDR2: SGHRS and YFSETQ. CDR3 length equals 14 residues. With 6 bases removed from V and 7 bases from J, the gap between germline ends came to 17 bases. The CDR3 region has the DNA TGCGCCAGCACCTCAGCCACTCGAGGAAATGAGCAGTTCTTC. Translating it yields CASTSATRGNEQFF. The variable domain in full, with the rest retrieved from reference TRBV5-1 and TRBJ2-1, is KAGVTQTPRYLIKTRGQQVTLSCSPISGHRSVSWYQQTPGQGLQFLFEYFSETQRNKGNFPGRFSGRQFSNSRSEMNVSTLELGDSALYLCASTSATRGNEQFFGPGTRLTVL.

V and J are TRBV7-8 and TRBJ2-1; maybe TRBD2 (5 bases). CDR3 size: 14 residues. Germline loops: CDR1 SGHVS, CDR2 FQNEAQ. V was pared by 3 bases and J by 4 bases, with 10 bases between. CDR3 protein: CASSLEDWYNEQFF. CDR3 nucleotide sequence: TGTGCCAGCAGCTTGGAGGACTGGTACAATGAGCAGTTCTTC.

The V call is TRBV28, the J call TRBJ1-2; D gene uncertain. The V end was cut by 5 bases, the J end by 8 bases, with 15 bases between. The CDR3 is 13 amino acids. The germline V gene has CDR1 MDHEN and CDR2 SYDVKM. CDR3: CASSREEVRGYTF. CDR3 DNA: TGTGCCAGCAGTCGCGAGGAGGTACGGGGCTACACCTTC.

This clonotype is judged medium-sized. CDR3 region: CASAGFSYEQYF. As DNA, the CDR3 is TGTGCCAGCGCAGGGTTCTCCTACGAGCAGTACTTC. The chain recombines TRBV6-5 with TRBJ2-7, with D possibly being TRBD1 (5 bases). Germline values: CDR1 MNHEY, CDR2 SVGAGI. Between the trimmed V and J ends, which lost 8 bases and 0 bases, there was a span of 8 bases. CDR3 size: 12 residues.